The clone carrying this TCR beta chain was found a few times. The antigen remains unidentified. Deletions cut 1 base from V and 3 bases from J, with 10 bases between. CDR1 is LGHNA and CDR2 is YSLEER in the germline V gene. The CDR3 is made up of 15 amino acids. The source of the sample is a study of response to subunit inactivated influenza vaccine. Study-wide results and caveats: It was suggested by the authors that few new T cells are recruited by each seasonal influenza vaccination.

TCRdb independently ran MiXCR on the RT-PCR reads; one entry per CDR3 protein. The top ten hold 10% to 15% of the sample, which has under 550,000 distinct CDR3 sequences, 7.5% to 8.5% seen once. The sequence derives from a man between 50 and 70 years old who received an inactivated influenza vaccine. This sequence joins TRBV4-3 and TRBJ1-3; D gene unclear. The specimen was PBMCs from blood, collected roughly 24 months after vaccination. The CDR3 spells CASSQVLGIGNTIYF. CDR3 sequence (DNA): TGCGCCAGCAGCCAAGTTCTGGGTATTGGAAACACCATATATTTT.